This T cell receptor (beta chain) came from a study of blood T cell repertoires in COVID-19. Study-wide background: Some COVID-19 samples were acute and others convalescent; all came from the United States, Italy and Spain.

The authors' processing: From reference gene primer amplification, estimates of nucleated cell counts were derived. Profiled with immunoSEQ multiplex PCR; TCRdb holds only in-frame clones, not every one. V, J and clone size are those of that table, while D and trimming were read from the DNA. The data show around 250,000 clones, roughly nine tenths seen once. CDR3 size: 15 residues. The V and J ends lost 4 bases and 2 bases respectively, with 11 bases between them. Germline values: CDR1 MNHEY, CDR2 SVGEGT. This chain links TRBV6-2 or TRBV6-3 with TRBJ2-2, with D possibly matching TRBD1 (6 bases). This TCR was recovered from a man between 60 and 75 years old with acute or convalescent COVID-19. The sequenced sample consisted of peripheral blood. The CDR3 loop reads CASSSGHLNTGELFF. The CDR3 DNA sequence: TGTGCCAGCAGTTCGGGACACCTCAACACCGGGGAGCTGTTTTTT.